The T cell receptor beta chain described here comes from a study of shared clonotypes between healthy human individuals (dated by TCRdb to 2019 to 2021). Looking at the study overall: The cohort included three men and a couple of women between 18 and 49 years of age. For each donor, three plates each were used for CD4 naive and CD4 memory, two plates were used for CD8 naive, and one plate was used for CD8 memory. Different laboratories and diverse techniques were used to prepare libraries and sequence TCR repertoires, to increase sequencing depth and limit assay-specific biases. To estimate repertoire size and how much clonotypes are shared between individuals, the study performed deep sequencing of blood TCR repertoires from roughly five healthy adults. Per donor, leukapheresis produced somewhere between about 0.8 and 9 billion PBMCs. On the study overall, not on this receptor specifically: Compared with non-shared clonotypes, the clonotypes found in all four sorted-subset donors had higher generation probabilities. Based on pairwise subsampling, the degree of clonotype sharing among donors was expected to be affected by sequencing depth. Naive subsets generally had larger estimated clonotype richness than memory subsets did. Sampling was limited to blood, and TCR repertoires in tissue likely differ from TCR repertoires in blood. Sharing across a few donors was observed for about 5% of naive CD4, over 3% of naive CD8, 2% to 2.5% of memory CD4, and around 0.42% of memory CD8 clonotypes. Incomplete sequencing was indicated by rarefaction of sorted-subset datasets, despite the large sequencing depth. Because the study included a small number of donors, the genetic and exposure-history diversity represented was limited.

CDR1 is given as SGHRS and CDR2 as YFSETQ, both from the germline V gene. The junction shows trimming of 0 bases on V and 4 bases on J, and the gene matches do not reach 7 bases of it. Spanning cysteine to phenylalanine, the CDR3 consists of 15 amino acids. The sequence is cut down to CDR3 DNA, 45 bases in frame from base 1. TCR CDR3 regions were amplified from genomic DNA by multiplex PCR using the deep immunoSEQ assay. Extracted genomic DNA from each cell subset was spread evenly across all wells of several immunoSEQ 96-well plates, with each plate serving as a replicate. For sorted subsets, approximately 200 ng of genomic DNA, equivalent to 30,000 or so T cell genomes, went into each replicate PCR. Purified libraries were quantified with a Qubit 3.0 fluorometer, sized on a Bioanalyzer 2100, and re-quantified with the KAPA Library Quantification kit. Every immunoSEQ 96-well plate was sequenced on a separate single-read 150-cycle Illumina NextSeq 550 flow cell. In the authors' own workflow: Because only junctional sequences without quality scores were contained in the immunoSEQ output, filtering matching that applied to full-length reads could not be performed. To assign V/J genes and CDR3, sequences were annotated using PyIR, a Python wrapper for IgBLAST v1.9, with IMGT germline references. Reads were removed for weak V/J assignments (E-value above 1e-6), missing CDR3, stop codons, out-of-frame junctions, or ambiguous translated residues. A V3J clonotype was defined by an identical inferred V gene, J gene, and CDR3 amino acid sequence. Percentage overlap between repertoires was computed as shared unique clonotypes divided by the size of the smaller repertoire. Three approaches were used to assess repertoire richness: RTK rarefaction, the Chao1 estimator, and Recon v2.1 estimates of unobserved clonotypes. Generation probabilities for all TCRbeta clonotypes obtained by the gDNA method from a few donors were computed using OLGA. Held by TCRdb, this immuneACCESS table contains in-frame sequences only and omits some clones. Under half of the omission traces to an unresolved V gene where checked; the cause of the rest is unknown. The D gene and trimming were derived from the DNA, and the V and J assignments and clone size from that table. The sample yields about a million clones; approximately 80% were counted once. The leading ten clones occupy over 0.8% of the sample.

Of note for this clone: Its antigen is currently not known. No quality values exist for individual bases; no much larger clone is one base distant.

Healthy HIV-negative adults with no recently reported acute infections or vaccinations were included as donors. All donors were Caucasian adults living in Nashville, Tennessee, USA. CD4+ T cells were enriched through magnetic negative selection, after which naive cells were positively selected on CD45RA and the remaining negative fraction served as the memory subset. After blood collection by leukapheresis, PBMCs were isolated using Ficoll-Histopaque density gradient centrifugation and then cryopreserved in the vapor phase of liquid nitrogen. Analytical flow cytometry was used to check the purity and quantity of each magnetically sorted T cell population. Each sorted fraction had its genomic DNA isolated and then quantified by UV absorbance on a Nanodrop 2000c.

The sample comprised memory CD4+ T cells from PBMCs. The meaning of the sample's cell subset or site label: CD45RA-negative fraction. This sequence was found in a man aged 18 to 30 in good health. Some clones in this sample may be carry-over from other donors' samples. This sequence uses TRBV5-1 and TRBJ2-7, with 7 bases aligning to TRBD1. The base sequence is TGCGCCAGCAGCTTGGAGTGGGACAGATTATACGAGCAGTACTTC. The translation is CASSLEWDRLYEQYF.